This entry lists 14 T cell receptor beta chains sequenced from one sample in a study of blood T cell repertoires in COVID-19. Measured with immunoSEQ multiplex PCR; TCRdb has only the in-frame clones, and not every one. The table lists about 280,000 clones, approximately 85% of them singletons. Sequenced material: peripheral blood. These receptors came from a man in his fifties or sixties with active or convalescent COVID-19.

The rearrangement links TRBV9 to TRBJ2-2; 14 nucleotides align to TRBD2. The CDR3 contains 19 residues. Germline loops: CDR1 SGDLS, CDR2 YYNGEE. V trimming: 3 bases; J trimming: 6 bases; junction bases outside the gene matches: 13. CDR3 nucleotides: TGTGCCAGCAGCGCCCTCGGGACTAGCGGGAGTAAAGCACCCGGGGAGCTGTTTTTT. Protein: CASSALGTSGSKAPGELFF.

The chain uses TRBV5-6 and TRBJ2-5; 10 nucleotides agree with TRBD1. CDR1 is SGHDT and CDR2 is YYEEEE in the germline V gene. The CDR3 is 14 amino acids. With V trimmed by 4 bases and J by 5 bases, 5 bases remained unmatched. This CDR3 reads CASSRGQGSETQYF. CDR3 sequence (DNA): TGTGCCAGCAGCCGGGGACAGGGGTCGGAGACCCAGTACTTC.

This rearrangement joins TRBV6-5 to TRBJ1-5; the D gene is possibly TRBD1 (5 bases). V lost 8 bases, J lost 4 bases, and 15 bases lay in between. This CDR3 has 14 residues. Germline values: CDR1 MNHEY, CDR2 SVGAGI. Here the CDR3 DNA reads TGTGCCAGCCTAGTTGGGGGGGTTAATCAGCCCCAGCATTTT. The encoded protein is CASLVGGVNQPQHF.

V and J are TRBV28 and TRBJ2-1; 12 positions agree with TRBD2. The CDR3 contains 14 residues. Germline V lookup: CDR1 MDHEN, CDR2 SYDVKM. V trimming: 7 bases; J trimming: 10 bases; junction bases outside the gene matches: 8. This CDR3 is CASNPTSGSDEQFF. The CDR3 DNA reads TGTGCCAGCAACCCGACTAGCGGGAGTGACGAGCAGTTCTTC.

The rearrangement links TRBV5-4 to TRBJ1-6; 7 nucleotides line up with TRBD1. The V gene's germline CDR1 is SGHNT and CDR2 YYREEE (reference sequence). The length of the CDR3 is 14 residues. The V and J ends lost 4 bases and 10 bases, in that order; junction bases with no gene match: 8. The DNA for the CDR3 is TGTGCCAGCAGCCCTGGGACAGAGGTATCACCCCTCCACTTT. Translating it yields CASSPGTEVSPLHF.

The J gene is TRBJ1-1, the V gene TRBV28, with 9 nucleotides matching TRBD1. The germline CDR1 and CDR2 sequences are MDHEN and SYDVKM. The CDR3 length is 16 residues. V shed 5 bases and J 6 bases; nucleotides not matched to a gene: 13. Written as DNA, the CDR3 is TGTGCCAGCAGTCTAGGGGGACAGGGTCGAATCGCTGAAGCTTTCTTT. It translates to CASSLGGQGRIAEAFF. The full variable domain, rest sourced from reference TRBV28 and TRBJ1-1, is DVKVTQSSRYLVKRTGEKVFLECVQDMDHENMFWYRQDPGLGLRLIYFSYDVKMKEKGDIPEGYSVSREKKERFSLILESASTNQTSMYLCASSLGGQGRIAEAFFGQGTRLTVV.

The genes are TRBV7-2 and TRBJ1-2, with unresolved D. The germline V gene encodes CDR1 SGHTA and CDR2 FQGNSA. Trimming took 1 base from V and 14 from J, leaving 11 bases between them. The CDR3 is made up of 11 amino acids. The CDR3 reads CASSLGRLETF. As DNA, the CDR3 is TGTGCCAGCAGCTTAGGGAGACTCGAAACCTTC.

V usage is TRBV28 and J usage is TRBJ1-5, with 7 bases identical to TRBD1. Germline CDR1 and CDR2: MDHEN and SYDVKM. J lost 6 bases, V lost 7 bases, and 15 bases had no gene match. This CDR3 has 16 residues. The CDR3 here is CASITTSPGGVQPQHF. CDR3 DNA sequence: TGTGCCAGCATTACTACGTCCCCAGGGGGTGTTCAGCCCCAGCATTTT. Filled out from reference TRBV28 and TRBJ1-5, the complete variable domain reads DVKVTQSSRYLVKRTGEKVFLECVQDMDHENMFWYRQDPGLGLRLIYFSYDVKMKEKGDIPEGYSVSREKKERFSLILESASTNQTSMYLCASITTSPGGVQPQHFGDGTRLSIL.

The chain recombines TRBV11-2 with TRBJ2-5, with D perhaps TRBD2 (6 bases). From germline, CDR1 is SGHAT and CDR2 FQNNGV. Trimming shortened V by 5 bases and J by 2 bases, and 15 bases separated the two germline ends. The CDR3 contains 15 residues. The CDR3 nucleotides are TGTGCCAGCAGCGCGCTCCTCCGGGAGCAAGAGACCCAGTACTTC. Its translation: CASSALLREQETQYF.

J is TRBJ2-7 and V is TRBV6-5; TRBD2 matches at 8 bases. V was clipped by 6 bases and J by 3 bases; unmatched bases: 7. The V gene's germline CDR1 is MNHEY and CDR2 SVGAGI. The CDR3 contains 14 residues. The CDR3 protein is CASSLAGTVYEQYF. CDR3 sequence (DNA): TGTGCCAGCAGCTTAGCGGGAACAGTCTACGAGCAGTACTTC.

This clone was picked up a small number of times. The chain combines TRBV30 with TRBJ1-1, with TRBD1 matching over 7 bases. The CDR3 is 15 residues long. V shed 0 bases and J 4 bases; nucleotides not matched to a gene: 8. From germline, CDR1 is GTSNPN and CDR2 SVGIG (reference sequence). The CDR3 sequence: CAWSVLGTAGTEAFF. The CDR3 region has the DNA TGTGCCTGGAGTGTACTTGGGACAGCTGGCACTGAAGCTTTCTTT.

The chain joins TRBV15 to TRBJ1-4, with D unclear. The CDR3 is made up of 17 amino acids. Germline V CDR1 and CDR2: LNHNV, YYDKDF (reference sequence). V lost 0 bases and J 2 bases, leaving 13 bases between the germline ends. CDR3 nucleotides: TGTGCCACCAGCAGAGATCGCGGCGGAGGGACTAATGAAAAACTGTTTTTT. Amino acids: CATSRDRGGGTNEKLFF.

V and J are TRBV7-9 and TRBJ2-7; TRBD1 matches 8 bases. This CDR3 is 14 amino acids long. Germline CDR1 SEHNR, CDR2 FQNEAQ (reference sequence). J was trimmed by 2 bases and V by 3 bases; bases with no gene match: 3. CDR3 sequence reads: CASSFDRGTYEQYF. DNA for the CDR3: TGTGCCAGCAGCTTTGACAGGGGTACCTACGAGCAGTACTTC.

As for this clone: Additional DNA sequences in this sample encode the identical CDR3. V and J are TRBV5-1 and TRBJ1-1; 7 bases are a match to TRBD1. The germline gives CDR1 SGHRS, CDR2 YFSETQ. This CDR3 comprises 14 residues. Trimming removed 1 base from V and 4 bases from J; junction bases left unmatched: 4. DNA of the CDR3: TGCGCCAGCAGCTTGAACAGGGGTGGCACTGAAGCTTTCTTT. Protein: CASSLNRGGTEAFF.